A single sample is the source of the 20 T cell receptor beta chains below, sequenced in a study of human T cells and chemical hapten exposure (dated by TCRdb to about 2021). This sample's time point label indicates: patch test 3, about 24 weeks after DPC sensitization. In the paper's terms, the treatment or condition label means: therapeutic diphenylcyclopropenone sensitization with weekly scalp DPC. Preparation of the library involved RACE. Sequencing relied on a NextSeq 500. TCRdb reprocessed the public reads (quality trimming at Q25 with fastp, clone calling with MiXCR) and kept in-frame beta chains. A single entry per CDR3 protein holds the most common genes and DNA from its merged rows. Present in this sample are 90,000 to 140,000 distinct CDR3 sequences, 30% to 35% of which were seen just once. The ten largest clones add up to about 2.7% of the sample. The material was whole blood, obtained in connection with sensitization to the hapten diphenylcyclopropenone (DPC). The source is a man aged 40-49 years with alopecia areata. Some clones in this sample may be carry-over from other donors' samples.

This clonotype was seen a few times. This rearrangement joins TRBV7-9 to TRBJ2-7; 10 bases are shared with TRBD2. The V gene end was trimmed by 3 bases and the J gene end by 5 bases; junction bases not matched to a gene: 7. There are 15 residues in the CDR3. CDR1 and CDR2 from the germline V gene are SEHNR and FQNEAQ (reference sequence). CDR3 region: CASSFTSGTSNEQYF. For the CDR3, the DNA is TGTGCCAGCAGCTTTACTAGCGGGACCAGTAACGAGCAGTACTTC.

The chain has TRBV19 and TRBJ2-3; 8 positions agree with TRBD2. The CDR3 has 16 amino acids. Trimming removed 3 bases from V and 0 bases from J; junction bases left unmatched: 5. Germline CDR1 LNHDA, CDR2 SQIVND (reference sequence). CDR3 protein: CASSMLAGGSTDTQYF. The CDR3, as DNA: TGTGCCAGTAGTATGCTGGCGGGAGGTAGCACAGATACGCAGTATTTT.

CDR3: CASRRDRGPTAEAFF. As DNA, the CDR3 is TGTGCCAGCAGACGGGACAGGGGGCCAACAGCTGAAGCTTTCTTT. This chain connects TRBV6-2 or TRBV6-3 to TRBJ1-1; 12 bases align to TRBD1. V dropped 6 bases and J dropped 6; count of bases not matched to a gene: 8. CDR1 MNHEY and CDR2 SVGEGT come from the germline V gene. The CDR3 totals 15 residues.

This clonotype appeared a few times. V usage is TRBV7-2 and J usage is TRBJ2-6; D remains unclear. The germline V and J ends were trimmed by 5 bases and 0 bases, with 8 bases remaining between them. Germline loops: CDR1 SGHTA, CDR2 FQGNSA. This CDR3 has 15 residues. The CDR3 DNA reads TGTGCCAGCAGCAGATACAACTCTGGGGCCAACGTCCTGACTTTC. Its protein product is CASSRYNSGANVLTF.

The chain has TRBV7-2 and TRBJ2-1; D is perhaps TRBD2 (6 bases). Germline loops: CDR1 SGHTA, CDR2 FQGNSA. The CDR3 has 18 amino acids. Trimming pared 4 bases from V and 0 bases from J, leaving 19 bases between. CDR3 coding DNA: TGTGCCAGCAGCTCCAAGCGGGTGGCGGCCCTCTCCTACAATGAGCAGTTCTTC. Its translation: CASSSKRVAALSYNEQFF.

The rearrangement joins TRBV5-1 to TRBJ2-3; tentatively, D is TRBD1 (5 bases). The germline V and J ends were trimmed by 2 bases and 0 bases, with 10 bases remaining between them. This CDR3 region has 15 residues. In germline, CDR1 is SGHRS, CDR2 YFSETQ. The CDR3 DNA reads TGCGCCAGCAGCTTTGGCAGGGCTAGCACAGATACGCAGTATTTT. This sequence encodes CASSFGRASTDTQYF.

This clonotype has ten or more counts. Here the CDR3 DNA reads TGTGCCACCAGTGATTTGCGGGGGGGCCGGAACACCGGGGAGCTGTTTTTT. Residues: CATSDLRGGRNTGELFF. V usage is TRBV24-1 and J usage is TRBJ2-2, with 8 bases that match TRBD2. Germline values: CDR1 KGHDR, CDR2 SFDVKD. This CDR3 spans 17 amino acids. With 0 bases clipped from V and 1 base from J, the junction kept 3 bases outside the gene matches.

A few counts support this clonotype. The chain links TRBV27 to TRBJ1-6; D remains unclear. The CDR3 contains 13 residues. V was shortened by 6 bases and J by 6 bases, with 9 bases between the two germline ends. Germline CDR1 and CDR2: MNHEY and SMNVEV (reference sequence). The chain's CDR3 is CASSVQTNSPLHF. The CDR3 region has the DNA TGTGCCAGCAGCGTACAGACTAATTCACCCCTCCACTTT.

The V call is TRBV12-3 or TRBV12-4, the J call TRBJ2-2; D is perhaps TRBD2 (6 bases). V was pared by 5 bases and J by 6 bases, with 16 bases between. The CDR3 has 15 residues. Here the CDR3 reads CASSRRLVFPGELFF. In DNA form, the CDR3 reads TGTGCCAGCAGTCGTAGACTAGTTTTTCCCGGGGAGCTGTTTTTT.

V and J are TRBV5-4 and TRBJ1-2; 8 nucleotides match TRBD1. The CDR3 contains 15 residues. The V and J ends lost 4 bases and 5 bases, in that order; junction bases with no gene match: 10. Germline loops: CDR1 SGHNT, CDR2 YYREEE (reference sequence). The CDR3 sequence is CASSQGQGEQYGYTF. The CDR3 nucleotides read TGTGCCAGCAGCCAAGGACAGGGCGAGCAGTATGGCTACACCTTC.

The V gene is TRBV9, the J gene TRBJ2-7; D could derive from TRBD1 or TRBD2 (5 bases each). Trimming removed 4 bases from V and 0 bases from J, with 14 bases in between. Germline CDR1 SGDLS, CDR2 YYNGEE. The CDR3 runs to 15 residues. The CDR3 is CASSRGTVSSYEQYF. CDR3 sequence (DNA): TGTGCCAGCAGCAGAGGGACGGTAAGCTCCTACGAGCAGTACTTC. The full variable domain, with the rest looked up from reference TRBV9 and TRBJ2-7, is DSGVTQTPKHLITATGQRVTLRCSPRSGDLSVYWYQQSLDQGLQFLIQYYNGEERAKGNILERFSAQQFPDLHSELNLSSLELGDSALYFCASSRGTVSSYEQYFGPGTRLTVT.

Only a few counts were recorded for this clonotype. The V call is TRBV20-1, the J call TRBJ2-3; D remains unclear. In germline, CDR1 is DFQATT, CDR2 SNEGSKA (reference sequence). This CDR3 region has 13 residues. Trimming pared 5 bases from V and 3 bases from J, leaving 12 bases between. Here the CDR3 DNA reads TGCAGTGCTGCCGACACGTATACAGATACGCAGTATTTT. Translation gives CSAADTYTDTQYF.

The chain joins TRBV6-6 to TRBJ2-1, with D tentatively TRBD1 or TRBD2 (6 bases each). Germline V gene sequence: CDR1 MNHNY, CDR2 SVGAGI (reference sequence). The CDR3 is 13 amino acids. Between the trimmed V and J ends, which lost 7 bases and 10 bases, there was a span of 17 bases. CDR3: CASTWTKQGEQFF. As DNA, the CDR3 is TGTGCCAGCACTTGGACTAAACAGGGAGAGCAGTTCTTC.

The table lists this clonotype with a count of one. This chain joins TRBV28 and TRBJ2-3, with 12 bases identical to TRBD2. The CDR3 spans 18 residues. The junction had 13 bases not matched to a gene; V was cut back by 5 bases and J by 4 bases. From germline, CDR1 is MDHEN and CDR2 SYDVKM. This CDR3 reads CASSTRTSGTLRADTQYF. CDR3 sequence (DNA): TGTGCCAGCAGTACCAGGACTAGCGGGACGCTAAGGGCAGATACGCAGTATTTT.

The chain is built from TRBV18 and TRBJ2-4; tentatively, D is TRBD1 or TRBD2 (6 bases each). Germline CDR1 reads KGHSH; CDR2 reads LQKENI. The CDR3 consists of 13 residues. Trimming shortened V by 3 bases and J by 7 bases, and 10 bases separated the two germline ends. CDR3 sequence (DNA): TGTGCCAGCTCACCGGGGGGCTCGAACATTCAGTACTTC. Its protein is CASSPGGSNIQYF.

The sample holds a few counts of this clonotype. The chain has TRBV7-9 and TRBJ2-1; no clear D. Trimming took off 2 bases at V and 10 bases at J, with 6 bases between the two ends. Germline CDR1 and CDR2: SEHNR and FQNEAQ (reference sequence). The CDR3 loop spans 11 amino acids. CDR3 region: CASSLLREQFF. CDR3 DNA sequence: TGTGCCAGCAGCTTATTGAGGGAGCAGTTCTTC.

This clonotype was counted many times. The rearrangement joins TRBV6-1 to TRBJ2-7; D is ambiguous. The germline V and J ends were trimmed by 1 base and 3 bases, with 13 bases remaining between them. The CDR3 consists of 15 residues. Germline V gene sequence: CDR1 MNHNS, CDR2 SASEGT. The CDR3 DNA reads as TGTGCCAGCAGTGAAGACGCAGCGTCAGGCTACGAGCAGTACGTC. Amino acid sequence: CASSEDAASGYEQYV.

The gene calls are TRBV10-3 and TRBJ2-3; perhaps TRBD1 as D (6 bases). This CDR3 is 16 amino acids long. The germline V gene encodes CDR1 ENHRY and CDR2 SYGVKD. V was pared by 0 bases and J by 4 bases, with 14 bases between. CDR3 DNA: TGTGCCATCAGTGAGTCGGGGCAGGGGACGCCAGATACGCAGTATTTT. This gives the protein CAISESGQGTPDTQYF.

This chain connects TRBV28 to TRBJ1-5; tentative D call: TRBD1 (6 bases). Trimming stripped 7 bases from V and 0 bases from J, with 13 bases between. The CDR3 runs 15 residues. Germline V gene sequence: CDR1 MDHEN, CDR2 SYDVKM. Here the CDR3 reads CASTLGGHSNQPQHF. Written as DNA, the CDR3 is TGTGCCAGCACCCTGGGGGGGCATAGCAATCAGCCCCAGCATTTT. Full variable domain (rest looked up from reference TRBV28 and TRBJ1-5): DVKVTQSSRYLVKRTGEKVFLECVQDMDHENMFWYRQDPGLGLRLIYFSYDVKMKEKGDIPEGYSVSREKKERFSLILESASTNQTSMYLCASTLGGHSNQPQHFGDGTRLSIL.

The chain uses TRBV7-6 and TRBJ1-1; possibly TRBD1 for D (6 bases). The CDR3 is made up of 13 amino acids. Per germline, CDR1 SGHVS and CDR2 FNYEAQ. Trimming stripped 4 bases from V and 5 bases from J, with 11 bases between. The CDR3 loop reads CASSSRGGTEAFF. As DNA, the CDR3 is TGTGCCAGCAGCTCGAGGGGGGGTACTGAAGCTTTCTTT.